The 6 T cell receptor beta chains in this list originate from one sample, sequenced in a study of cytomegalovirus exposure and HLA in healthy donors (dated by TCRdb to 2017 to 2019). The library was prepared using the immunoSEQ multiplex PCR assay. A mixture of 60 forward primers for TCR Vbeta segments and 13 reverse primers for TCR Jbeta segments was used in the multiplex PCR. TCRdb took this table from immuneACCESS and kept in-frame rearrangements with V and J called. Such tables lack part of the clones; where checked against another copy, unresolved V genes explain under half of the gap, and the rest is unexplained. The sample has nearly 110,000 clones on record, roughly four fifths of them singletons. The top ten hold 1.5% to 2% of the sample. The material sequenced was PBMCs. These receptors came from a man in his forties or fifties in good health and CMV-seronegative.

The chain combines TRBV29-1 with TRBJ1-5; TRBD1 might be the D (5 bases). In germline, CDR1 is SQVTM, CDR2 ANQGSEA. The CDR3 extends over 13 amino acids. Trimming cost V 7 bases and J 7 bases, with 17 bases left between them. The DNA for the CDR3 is TGCAGCGGGGGGGGTGGGGACGGGCAGCCCCAGCATTTT. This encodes CSGGGGDGQPQHF.

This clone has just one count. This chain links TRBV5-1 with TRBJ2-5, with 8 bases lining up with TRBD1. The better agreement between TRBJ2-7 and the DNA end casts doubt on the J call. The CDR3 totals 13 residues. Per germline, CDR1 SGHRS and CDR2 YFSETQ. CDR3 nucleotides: TGCGCCAGCAGCGGGACAGGTCAGCACGAGCAGTACTTC. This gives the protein CASSGTGQHEQYF.

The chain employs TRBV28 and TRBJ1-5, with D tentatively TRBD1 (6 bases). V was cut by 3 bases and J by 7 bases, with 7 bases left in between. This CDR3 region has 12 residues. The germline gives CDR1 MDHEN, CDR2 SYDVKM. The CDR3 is CASSLGAQPQHF. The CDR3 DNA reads TGTGCCAGCAGTTTGGGGGCGCAGCCCCAGCATTTT.

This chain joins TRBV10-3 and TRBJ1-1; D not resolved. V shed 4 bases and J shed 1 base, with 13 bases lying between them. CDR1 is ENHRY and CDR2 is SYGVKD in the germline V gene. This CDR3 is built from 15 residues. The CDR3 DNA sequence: TGTGCCATCAGTGGCCGGGCGGGTTGGAACACTGAAGCTTTCTTT. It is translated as CAISGRAGWNTEAFF.

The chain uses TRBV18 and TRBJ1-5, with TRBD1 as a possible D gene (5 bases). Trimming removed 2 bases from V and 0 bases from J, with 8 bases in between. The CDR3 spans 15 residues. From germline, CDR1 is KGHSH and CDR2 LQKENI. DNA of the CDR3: TGTGCCAGCTCACCAGCGACAGCTAGCAATCAGCCCCAGCATTTT. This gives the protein CASSPATASNQPQHF. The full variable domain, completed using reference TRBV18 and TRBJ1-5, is NAGVMQNPRHLVRRRGQEARLRCSPMKGHSHVYWYRQLPEEGLKFMVYLQKENIIDESGMPKERFSAEFPKEGPSILRIQQVVRGDSAAYFCASSPATASNQPQHFGDGTRLSIL.

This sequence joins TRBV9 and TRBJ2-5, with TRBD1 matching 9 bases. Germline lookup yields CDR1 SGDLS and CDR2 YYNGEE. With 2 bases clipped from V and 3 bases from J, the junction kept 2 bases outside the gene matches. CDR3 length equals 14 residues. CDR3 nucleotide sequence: TGTGCCAGCAGCGTCACAGGGGGCAAAGAGACCCAGTACTTC. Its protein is CASSVTGGKETQYF. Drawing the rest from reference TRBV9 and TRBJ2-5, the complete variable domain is DSGVTQTPKHLITATGQRVTLRCSPRSGDLSVYWYQQSLDQGLQFLIQYYNGEERAKGNILERFSAQQFPDLHSELNLSSLELGDSALYFCASSVTGGKETQYFGPGTRLLVL.